The rows below give T cell receptor beta chains drawn from one sample of a study of early T cells in non-severe SARS-CoV-2 infection. TCRdb reprocessed the 5' RACE reads with MiXCR, giving one entry per CDR3 protein. This table holds approximately 97,000 distinct CDR3 sequences, 11% found once. The sample was whole blood, taken at baseline. The receptor set was obtained from an adult who was a healthcare worker with PCR-confirmed SARS-CoV-2 infection or an uninfected control (not recorded which). Both conserved end residues are part of each CDR3. A D gene is named only where the DNA matches it firmly. Some rows mark clone size as missing; the rest say once, few, many or name a class of expanded clone.

V gene	D gene	clone size	J gene	CDR3 protein	CDR3 DNA
TRBV30	NA	NA	TRBJ1-1	CAWSVSYVAEAFF	TGTGCCTGGAGTGTATCGTATGTGGCTGAAGCTTTCTTT
TRBV5-5	TRBD2	few	TRBJ2-1	CASSSVAGTTFNEQFF	TGTGCCAGCAGCTCCGTAGCGGGGACGACTTTTAATGAGCAGTTCTTC
TRBV11-2	TRBD1	few	TRBJ1-1	CASSLDGRGRALRTEAFF	TGTGCCAGCAGCTTAGATGGGAGGGGGCGAGCGCTAAGGACTGAAGCTTTCTTT
TRBV2	TRBD1	few	TRBJ1-1	CASKEGTGYLFIAEAFF	TGTGCCAGCAAGGAAGGGACAGGTTATCTCTTTATCGCTGAAGCTTTCTTT
TRBV25-1	TRBD2	NA	TRBJ2-7	CASSARVGAGVSYEQYF	TGTGCCAGCAGTGCCAGGGTCGGAGCGGGAGTTTCCTACGAGCAGTACTTC
TRBV4-3	NA	NA	TRBJ2-1	CASSQDRRLPRYNEQFF	TGCGCCAGCAGCCAAGATAGGAGACTCCCTCGCTACAATGAGCAGTTCTTC
TRBV6-1	NA	NA	TRBJ2-5	CASLGNPPYQETQYF	TGTGCCAGCTTGGGGAACCCCCCGTACCAAGAGACCCAGTACTTC
TRBV6-2/TRBV6-3	TRBD2	few	TRBJ2-7	CASSSGRANEQYF	TGTGCCAGCAGTAGCGGGAGGGCTAACGAGCAGTACTTC
TRBV6-2/TRBV6-3	NA	NA	TRBJ2-1	CASSYKGNGNEQFF	TGTGCCAGCAGTTACAAGGGAAACGGTAATGAGCAGTTCTTC
TRBV6-1	TRBD1	NA	TRBJ1-5	CASSDGTGLVRPQHF	TGTGCCAGCAGTGACGGGACAGGCTTAGTGAGGCCCCAGCATTTT
TRBV12-3/TRBV12-4	TRBD1	few	TRBJ2-1	CASSSGTGGTLAGKNEQFF	TGTGCCAGCAGTTCCGGGACAGGGGGCACACTAGCAGGTAAAAATGAGCAGTTCTTC
TRBV7-2	NA	NA	TRBJ2-3	CASSLVSGPTDTQYF	TGTGCCAGCAGCTTAGTCAGCGGCCCCACAGATACGCAGTATTTT
TRBV19	NA	many	TRBJ1-2	CASSTLTHYGYTF	TGTGCCAGTAGTACCCTCACCCATTATGGCTACACCTTC
TRBV2	NA	few	TRBJ2-6	CASSPFDVLTF	TGTGCCAGCAGTCCCTTCGACGTCCTGACTTTC
TRBV4-1	NA	NA	TRBJ2-2	CASSQVRAATGELFF	TGCGCCAGCAGCCAAGTCAGGGCAGCGACCGGGGAGCTGTTTTTT
TRBV28	NA	many	TRBJ2-6	CASSFGLRVTGANVLTF	TGTGCCAGCAGTTTTGGTCTAAGGGTGACTGGGGCCAACGTCCTGACTTTC
TRBV28	NA	few	TRBJ2-5	CASSSSRTQYF	TGTGCCAGCAGTTCATCTCGGACCCAGTACTTC
TRBV27	NA	few	TRBJ1-4	CASSLYPGKKLFF	TGTGCCAGCAGTTTATACCCGGGAAAAAAACTGTTTTTT
TRBV29-1	NA	many	TRBJ2-5	CSGRGDGETQYF	TGCAGCGGACGTGGGGATGGGGAGACCCAGTACTTC
TRBV6-2/TRBV6-3	NA	NA	TRBJ1-4	CASTDGANEKLFF	TGTGCCAGCACCGATGGGGCTAATGAAAAACTGTTTTTT
TRBV20-1	NA	few	TRBJ1-1	CSARFSVGTEAFF	TGCAGTGCTAGGTTTTCAGTTGGCACTGAAGCTTTCTTT
TRBV27	NA	few	TRBJ2-1	CASSLEGPGWGNEQFF	TGTGCCAGCAGTTTAGAGGGGCCTGGGTGGGGCAATGAGCAGTTCTTC
TRBV29-1	NA	many	TRBJ2-2	CSVVGRGAPGELFF	TGCAGCGTTGTTGGCAGGGGAGCCCCCGGGGAGCTGTTTTTT
TRBV5-1	NA	NA	TRBJ1-4	CASSESPSVYEKLFF	TGCGCCAGCAGCGAAAGCCCTTCGGTGTATGAAAAACTGTTTTTT
TRBV11-2	NA	NA	TRBJ2-7	CASSLSGEISYEQYF	TGTGCCAGCAGCTTATCCGGGGAAATCTCCTACGAGCAGTACTTC
TRBV7-9	TRBD1	few	TRBJ2-7	CASSLEFAGGNEQYF	TGTGCCAGCAGCTTAGAGTTCGCAGGGGGAAACGAGCAGTACTTC
TRBV2	NA	NA	TRBJ1-6	CASRGDGSPLHF	TGTGCCAGCAGAGGAGACGGCTCACCCCTCCACTTT
TRBV11-2	NA	few	TRBJ2-3	CASSGRASTSTDTQYF	TGTGCCAGCAGCGGAAGAGCCTCAACTAGCACAGATACGCAGTATTTT
TRBV19	TRBD1	few	TRBJ2-1	CASSLFGDRGFEQFF	TGTGCCAGTAGTTTATTCGGGGACAGGGGTTTCGAGCAGTTCTTC
TRBV7-9	NA	many	TRBJ2-1	CASSPRTIINNEQFF	TGTGCCAGCAGTCCCCGGACCATAATAAACAATGAGCAGTTCTTC
TRBV10-3	NA	NA	TRBJ2-1	CAISETTNEQFF	TGTGCCATCAGTGAAACAACGAATGAGCAGTTCTTC
TRBV20-1	NA	NA	TRBJ1-2	CSARVPTTTHIYGYTF	TGCAGTGCTAGAGTCCCGACAACCACCCATATCTATGGCTACACCTTC
TRBV29-1	NA	few	TRBJ2-2	CSVAGLNTGELFF	TGCAGCGTGGCGGGGCTGAACACCGGGGAGCTGTTTTTT
TRBV6-2/TRBV6-3	TRBD1	many	TRBJ2-2	CASNRGSDTGELFF	TGTGCCAGCAACAGGGGTTCCGACACCGGGGAGCTGTTTTTT
TRBV5-6	NA	few	TRBJ2-1	CASTVTGSYNEQFF	TGTGCCAGCACCGTGACAGGATCCTACAATGAGCAGTTCTTC
TRBV24-1	NA	many	TRBJ2-1	CATSDFERGGNEQFF	TGTGCCACCAGTGACTTTGAACGAGGGGGCAATGAGCAGTTCTTC
TRBV7-2	NA	few	TRBJ2-1	CASSLSRGISYNEQFF	TGTGCCAGCAGCTTATCCAGGGGCATCTCCTACAATGAGCAGTTCTTC
TRBV7-2	TRBD2	many	TRBJ2-3	CASISTSGRDTQYF	TGTGCCAGCATCTCGACTAGCGGGAGGGATACGCAGTATTTT
TRBV27	NA	many	TRBJ1-3	CASSLSVGPGNTIYF	TGTGCCAGCAGTTTATCGGTAGGGCCAGGAAACACCATATATTTT
TRBV10-2	NA	many	TRBJ1-2	CASRSLVGYTF	TGCGCCAGCAGGAGCTTGGTCGGCTACACCTTC